This T cell receptor (beta chain) was recorded in a study of identical twins. V lost 0 bases to trimming and J lost 1 base, with 18 bases between them. Germline-derived CDR1 and CDR2 are DFQATT and SNEGSKA (reference sequence). This CDR3 spans 17 amino acids. TCRdb itself ran the 5' RACE reads through MiXCR, one entry per CDR3 protein. The repertoire consists of about 720,000 distinct CDR3 sequences, with about 20% occurring once and the leading ten covering around 13%. The same specimen was also included in a second study, on T cells expressing NK-cell markers.

V gene TRBV20-1 combines with J gene TRBJ1-2; D unresolved. Sequencing was carried out using PBMCs. The sequence was collected from a woman between 18 and 30 years old in good health. Written as DNA, the CDR3 is TGCAGTGCTAGAGATTCCTCGGGGAGAGGCTATAACTATGGCTACACCTTC. Translation gives CSARDSSGRGYNYGYTF.